The 29 T cell receptor beta chains listed next were all sequenced from one sample in a study of post-analysis software for immune sequencing data. Study findings and constraints: TRBV segments more frequent in patients than in controls numbered roughly 5 and included TRBV5-6, TRBV5-1 and TRBV20-1.

Unique molecular identifiers tagged the TCR beta cDNA libraries. MiXCR, applied by TCRdb to the PCR reads, yields one record per CDR3 protein. The top ten clones hold roughly 3.4% of a sample with about 200,000 distinct CDR3 sequences, around 29% of them seen once. Their antigens remain unidentified. Input material: blood. The receptor source for this set is a girl between 2 and 17 years old with multiple sclerosis.

This clonotype was counted at least ten times. J is TRBJ1-2 and V is TRBV24-1; TRBD1 matches at 8 bases. The CDR3 is 14 residues long. CDR1 KGHDR and CDR2 SFDVKD come from the germline V gene. The V gene end was trimmed by 4 bases and the J gene end by 6 bases; junction bases not matched to a gene: 6. The CDR3 sequence: CATSDPDRGHGYTF. The CDR3 DNA reads TGTGCCACCAGTGACCCCGACAGGGGTCATGGCTACACCTTC.

This chain connects TRBV4-2 to TRBJ1-2; D unclear. Trimming left V 6 bases short and J 0 bases short, with 11 bases between. Germline V CDR1 and CDR2: LGHNA, YNFKEQ. This CDR3 has 14 residues. In DNA, the CDR3 is TGTGCCAGCAGGGGCGGAAATGCTAACTATGGCTACACCTTC. Translating gives CASRGGNANYGYTF.

Notes on this clonotype: A read error may be the cause here, since a much bigger clone is one base away. This chain links TRBV10-3 with TRBJ2-7; D perhaps matches TRBD2 (5 bases). The V gene's germline CDR1 is ENHRY and CDR2 SYGVKD. Trimming pared 2 bases from V and 10 bases from J, leaving 15 bases between. The CDR3 sequence is 13 residues long. In DNA form, the CDR3 reads TGTGCCATCAGTGAGCTCTTACAGAGGGCTCAGTACTTC. Amino acids: CAISELLQRAQYF.

This chain links TRBV20-1 with TRBJ2-7, with 8 bases that match TRBD2. CDR3 length: 12 residues. V lost 3 bases, J lost 6 bases, and 4 bases stayed unmatched. Per germline, CDR1 DFQATT and CDR2 SNEGSKA (reference sequence). As DNA, the CDR3 is TGCAGTGCTAGCGGGAGGGTCGGCGAGCAGTACTTC. Translating it yields CSASGRVGEQYF.

This clonotype was seen a few times. A read error may explain this, as a much larger clone is one base away. The chain has TRBV28 and TRBJ1-2; D is ambiguous. Germline lookup yields CDR1 MDHEN and CDR2 SYDVKM. The CDR3 length is 11 residues. Trimming pared 6 bases from V and 8 bases from J, leaving 10 bases between. CDR3 nucleotides: TGTGCCAGCAGGCAGCCGGAGGGCTACACCTTC. Translated, it gives CASRQPEGYTF.

To note about this clonotype: A single base separates this from a much larger clone, so it may be a read error. The CDR3 region has the DNA TGTGCCAGCAGTTACAACCAGGGTTATCAGCCCCGGCATTTT. It encodes CASSYNQGYQPRHF. The chain is built from TRBV6-5 and TRBJ1-5; D is possibly TRBD1 (5 bases). The CDR3 loop spans 14 amino acids. CDR1 and CDR2 (germline): MNHEY, SVGAGI.

This clonotype has just a few counts. Since a much larger clone is just one base distant, this may be a read error. This sequence joins TRBV20-1 and TRBJ2-1, with D perhaps TRBD2 (6 bases). The end of the DNA fits TRBJ2-7 better, so the J call may be wrong. This CDR3 contains 14 residues. Germline V gives CDR1 DFQATT, CDR2 SNEGSKA (reference sequence). The CDR3 DNA is TGCAGTGCTAGAGACCGTAGCGGTTACAATGAGCAGTACTTC. It encodes CSARDRSGYNEQYF.

This clonotype occurred many times. The chain combines TRBV29-1 with TRBJ1-1; no definite D call. The V and J ends lost 7 bases and 1 base respectively, with 7 bases between them. Per germline, CDR1 SQVTM and CDR2 ANQGSEA. The CDR3 is 11 residues long. The CDR3, as DNA: TGCAGCGCACACCAGAACACTGAAGCTTTCTTT. It codes for CSAHQNTEAFF.

This clonotype was seen repeatedly, ten times or more. The chain links TRBV18 to TRBJ2-5; D not resolved. The CDR3 is 13 residues long. CDR1 KGHSH and CDR2 LQKENI come from the germline V gene. Trimming shortened V by 0 bases and J by 5 bases, and 7 bases separated the two germline ends. The CDR3 nucleotides read TGTGCCAGCTCACCACCGTTTTTGGAGACCCAGTACTTC. Amino acids: CASSPPFLETQYF.

For the CDR3, the DNA is TGCAGTGCCGATACCGCTAGCACATACAATGAGCAGTTCTTC. Its protein product is CSADTASTYNEQFF. The V gene is TRBV20-1, the J gene TRBJ2-1; perhaps TRBD2 as D (5 bases). The ends were cut back, 6 bases at V and 4 bases at J, with 16 bases in the middle. CDR3 length: 14 residues. Germline loops: CDR1 DFQATT, CDR2 SNEGSKA (reference sequence).

The CDR3, as DNA: TGCAGTGCTGTGGACAGTTTTGACTACGAGCAGTACTTC. This codes for CSAVDSFDYEQYF. This chain connects TRBV20-1 to TRBJ2-7, with D possibly being TRBD1 (6 bases). The germline V and J ends were trimmed by 5 bases and 3 bases, with 14 bases remaining between them. Germline lookup yields CDR1 DFQATT and CDR2 SNEGSKA (reference sequence). This CDR3 is built from 13 residues.

This clonotype was seen repeatedly, ten times or more. V and J are TRBV29-1 and TRBJ2-5; TRBD1 aligns across 8 bases. There are 13 residues in the CDR3. The germline V gene has CDR1 SQVTM and CDR2 ANQGSEA. J was trimmed by 10 bases and V by 7 bases; bases with no gene match: 14. Here the CDR3 reads CSARDRRTSGQYF. The CDR3, as DNA: TGCAGCGCCCGGGACAGGCGGACCTCGGGCCAGTACTTC.

With respect to this clonotype: A junction boundary mismatches the germline segment, possibly from a read error. The chain uses TRBV7-9 and TRBJ2-3; D is unresolved. CDR3 length equals 14 residues. Germline V gene lookup returns CDR1 SEHNR and CDR2 FQNEAQ (reference sequence). CDR3 region: CASNLDPGADTQYF. The CDR3 DNA reads TGTGCCAGCAACTTAGATCCGGGCGCAGACACGCAGTATTTT. Supplemented by reference TRBV7-9 and TRBJ2-3, the full variable domain reads DTGVSQNPRHKITKRGQNVTFRCDPISEHNRLYWYRQTLGQGPEFLTYFQNEAQLEKSRLLSDRFSAERPKGSFSTLEIQRTEQGDSAMYLCASNLDPGADTQYFGPGTRLTVL.

This clonotype was picked up a small number of times. This chain joins TRBV5-1 and TRBJ2-3, with D tentatively TRBD2 (5 bases). Between the trimmed V and J ends, which lost 0 bases and 4 bases, there was a span of 12 bases. Per the germline V gene, CDR1 is SGHRS and CDR2 is YFSETQ. This CDR3 comprises 15 residues. The CDR3 reads CASSLAGFSADTQYF. In DNA form, the CDR3 reads TGCGCCAGCAGCTTGGCTGGATTTAGCGCAGATACGCAGTATTTT.

This clonotype turned up a few times. The chain links TRBV6-5 to TRBJ1-2; maybe TRBD1 (5 bases). This CDR3 contains 14 residues. Germline CDR1 is MNHEY and CDR2 is SVGAGI. V lost 2 bases, J lost 7 bases, and 14 bases lay in between. The CDR3 bases are TGTGCCAGCAGTTACGGGGGACTGAGGGGTGGCTACACCTTC. This gives the protein CASSYGGLRGGYTF.

The chain couples TRBV18 to TRBJ1-6, with D unclear. V gave up 2 bases and J gave up 8 bases, with 7 bases separating them. Germline V lookup: CDR1 KGHSH, CDR2 LQKENI. The CDR3 extends over 13 amino acids. The CDR3 sequence is CASSPGSDSPLHF. The CDR3 DNA reads TGTGCCAGCTCACCAGGTTCTGATTCACCCCTCCACTTT. Complete variable domain (other parts from reference TRBV18 and TRBJ1-6): NAGVMQNPRHLVRRRGQEARLRCSPMKGHSHVYWYRQLPEEGLKFMVYLQKENIIDESGMPKERFSAEFPKEGPSILRIQQVVRGDSAAYFCASSPGSDSPLHFGNGTRLTVT.

This clonotype turned up a few times. V is TRBV27 and J is TRBJ1-2, with 9 positions matching TRBD1. The J segment lost 3 bases and the V segment lost 4 bases, leaving 6 bases of the junction unmatched. This CDR3 comprises 15 residues. CDR1 MNHEY and CDR2 SMNVEV come from the germline V gene (reference sequence). The CDR3 reads CASSSNRGRDYGYTF. The CDR3 nucleotides are TGTGCCAGCAGTTCCAACAGGGGGCGCGACTATGGCTACACCTTC.

The chain's CDR3 is CASSQRGTGTYEQYF. In DNA form, the CDR3 reads TGTGCCAGCAGCCAAAGAGGGACTGGGACCTACGAGCAGTACTTC. The chain couples TRBV14 to TRBJ2-7, with D possibly TRBD2 on 6 matching bases. This CDR3 spans 15 amino acids. CDR1 is SGHDN, CDR2 FVKESK, per germline. The V end lost 2 bases, the J end lost 2 bases, and 13 bases lay between the germline ends.

The gene calls are TRBV15 and TRBJ1-1; D possibly corresponds to TRBD1 (6 bases). V gave up 0 bases and J gave up 2 bases, with 16 bases separating them. Germline CDR1 reads LNHNV; CDR2 reads YYDKDF (reference sequence). The CDR3 extends over 17 amino acids. The CDR3 bases are TGTGCCACCAGCAGAGAGGACAGAGGAATACTAAACACTGAAGCTTTCTTT. Its translation: CATSREDRGILNTEAFF.

A word on this clonotype: Since a much larger clone is just one base distant, this may be a read error. The chain joins TRBV10-3 to TRBJ2-1; the D is unclear. Germline CDR1 ENHRY, CDR2 SYGVKD. Trimming removed 0 bases at V and 13 bases at J, with 19 bases between. There are 15 residues in the CDR3. The CDR3 bases are TGTGCCATCAGTGAGTCGAAAGTCCTAGGAGAGACCCAGTTCTTC. It encodes CAISESKVLGETQFF.

The DNA for the CDR3 is TGTGCCAGCAGTTTTGGGGGACCCAATTCACCCCTCCACTTT. Protein product: CASSFGGPNSPLHF. The chain recombines TRBV12-3 or TRBV12-4 with TRBJ1-6; D may be TRBD1 (5 bases). The CDR3 runs 14 residues. Trimming cost V 3 bases and J 7 bases, with 10 bases left between them.

This clonotype was seen many times. The chain carries TRBV28 and TRBJ1-2; 8 positions agree with TRBD1. V trimming: 5 bases; J trimming: 4 bases; junction bases outside the gene matches: 9. Looked up from germline, CDR1 is MDHEN and CDR2 is SYDVKM. This CDR3 is built from 15 residues. The CDR3 spells CASSGHGQGFYGYTF. CDR3 bases: TGTGCCAGCAGTGGACACGGACAGGGCTTCTATGGCTACACCTTC.

The V gene is TRBV11-2, the J gene TRBJ2-5; no firm D call. CDR3 length equals 16 residues. Looked up from germline, CDR1 is SGHAT and CDR2 is FQNNGV. The germline V and J ends were trimmed by 1 base and 0 bases, with 12 bases remaining between them. Here the CDR3 reads CASSLAVARYQETQYF. The CDR3 DNA reads TGTGCCAGCAGCTTAGCGGTGGCGAGATACCAAGAGACCCAGTACTTC.

This clonotype has a handful of counts. CDR3 protein: CASRGTSTDTQYF. CDR3 DNA: TGTGCCAGCAGGGGAACTAGCACAGATACGCAGTATTTT. V gene TRBV12-3 or TRBV12-4 combines with J gene TRBJ2-3; D gene ambiguous. CDR3 length equals 13 residues. Between the trimmed V and J ends, which lost 6 bases and 0 bases, there was a span of 7 bases.

As to this clonotype: A clone one base away is much larger, so this may be a read error. The chain recombines TRBV24-1 with TRBJ2-1; 12 positions match TRBD2. Matching the DNA end better, TRBJ2-7 makes the J call doubtful. The CDR3 totals 16 residues. CDR1 is KGHDR and CDR2 is SFDVKD in the germline V gene. For the CDR3, the DNA is TGTGCCACCAGTGACCCTAGCGGGAGGGCCTACAATGAGCAGTACTTC. This sequence encodes CATSDPSGRAYNEQYF.

The table lists this clonotype with many counts. This rearrangement joins TRBV12-3 or TRBV12-4 to TRBJ2-7; 7 bases align to TRBD2. V lost 5 bases and J lost 7; bases outside the gene matches: 11. This CDR3 has 14 amino acids. The CDR3 here is CASSPLLRGEEQYF. CDR3 DNA: TGTGCCAGCAGTCCCCTACTCCGGGGGGAGGAGCAGTACTTC.

The gene calls are TRBV4-3 and TRBJ2-1, with no clear D. The CDR3 has 15 residues. CDR1 is LGHNA and CDR2 is YSLEER in the germline V gene. Trimming removed 0 bases at V and 2 bases at J, with 8 bases between. CDR3 loop: CASSQDGGAYNEQFF. The CDR3, as DNA: TGCGCCAGCAGCCAAGATGGCGGTGCCTACAATGAGCAGTTCTTC.

In the case of this clonotype: A much larger clone sits a single nucleotide away, making a read error possible. The rearrangement links TRBV12-3 or TRBV12-4 to TRBJ1-1; D unclear. The V end lost 6 bases, the J end lost 1 base, and 9 bases lay between the germline ends. The length of the CDR3 is 13 residues. CDR3 nucleotide sequence: TGTGCCAGCAGGCGTTGGGAGAACACTGAAGCTTTCTTT. As protein: CASRRWENTEAFF.

V is TRBV4-1 and J is TRBJ1-4; D ambiguous. The CDR3 sequence is 14 residues long. V lost 0 bases to trimming and J lost 5 bases, with 7 bases between them. The V gene's germline CDR1 is MGHRA and CDR2 YSYEKL. CDR3 residues: CASSQEAGNEKLFF. CDR3 sequence (DNA): TGCGCCAGCAGCCAAGAAGCGGGGAATGAAAAACTGTTTTTT.